The 30 T cell receptor beta chains below were found in one sample sequenced in a study of neurological immune-mediated disorders. In TCRdb, the 5' RACE reads were re-called with MiXCR into one record per CDR3 protein. The sample has some 57,000 distinct CDR3 sequences; around 3.4% are singletons. Sequencing was done on a sample of PBMCs. Receptors were obtained from a woman in her sixties or seventies with multiple sclerosis.

Ten or more counts support this clonotype. This chain links TRBV28 with TRBJ2-2, with 9 bases aligning to TRBD2. Germline loops: CDR1 MDHEN, CDR2 SYDVKM. Trimming removed 1 base from V and 3 bases from J; junction bases left unmatched: 3. The CDR3 sequence is 16 residues long. The CDR3: CASSLSASGDTGELFF. CDR3 DNA sequence: TGTGCCAGCAGTTTATCCGCTAGCGGGGACACCGGGGAGCTGTTTTTT.

CDR3 sequence reads: CASGKAGDTGANVLTF. CDR3 DNA: TGCGCCAGCGGGAAAGCGGGAGACACTGGGGCCAACGTCCTGACTTTC. V usage is TRBV5-1 and J usage is TRBJ2-6; 8 nucleotides align to TRBD2. The CDR3 is 16 residues long. The V segment lost 7 bases and the J segment 2 bases; nucleotides outside the gene matches: 8. The germline CDR1 and CDR2 sequences are SGHRS and YFSETQ.

This clonotype was counted many times. The chain carries TRBV29-1 and TRBJ2-7; 10 positions agree with TRBD2. V shed 5 bases and J 3 bases; nucleotides not matched to a gene: 4. Germline CDR1 reads SQVTM; CDR2 reads ANQGSEA. This CDR3 comprises 13 residues. The CDR3 sequence is CSVPTSGLYEQYF. The DNA for the CDR3 is TGCAGCGTTCCGACTAGCGGGCTCTACGAGCAGTACTTC.

The sample holds a few counts of this clonotype. This chain uses TRBV14 with TRBJ2-7; tentatively, D is TRBD1 or TRBD2 (5 bases each). V dropped 1 base and J dropped 3 bases, with 10 bases sitting between them. Germline lookup yields CDR1 SGHDN and CDR2 FVKESK. The CDR3 runs 14 residues. CDR3 nucleotides: TGTGCCAGCAGCCAAGCGGGACGGAGCTACGAGCAGTACTTC. Amino acid sequence: CASSQAGRSYEQYF. The variable domain in full, with the rest retrieved from reference TRBV14 and TRBJ2-7, is EAGVTQFPSHSVIEKGQTVTLRCDPISGHDNLYWYRRVMGKEIKFLLHFVKESKQDESGMPNNRFLAERTGGTYSTLKVQPAELEDSGVYFCASSQAGRSYEQYFGPGTRLTVT.

At least ten counts were recorded for this clonotype. The chain has TRBV15 and TRBJ2-6; D is perhaps TRBD2 (5 bases). The CDR3 spans 16 residues. Trimming removed 1 base at V and 8 bases at J, with 15 bases between. Germline assignment: CDR1 LNHNV and CDR2 YYDKDF (reference sequence). The CDR3 loop is CATSRVGGRATNVLTF. The DNA for the CDR3 is TGTGCCACCAGCAGAGTCGGCGGGCGGGCTACCAACGTCCTGACTTTC.

This clonotype was detected many times. The gene calls are TRBV29-1 and TRBJ2-7; D possibly uses TRBD1 or TRBD2 (5 bases each). The CDR3 has 12 amino acids. Per the germline V gene, CDR1 is SQVTM and CDR2 is ANQGSEA. Between the trimmed V and J ends, which lost 7 bases and 6 bases, there was a span of 16 bases. CDR3 sequence: CSARERGFEQYF. The CDR3 coding sequence is TGCAGCGCCCGGGAAAGGGGTTTCGAGCAGTACTTC.

This clonotype appeared many times. The chain recombines TRBV20-1 with TRBJ2-1; 10 bases map to TRBD2. V lost 4 bases and J lost 5; bases outside the gene matches: 11. Germline V CDR1 and CDR2: DFQATT, SNEGSKA (reference sequence). The length of the CDR3 is 16 residues. CDR3 bases: TGCAGTGCTACTGATAGCGGGAGGCAAACTAACAATGAGCAGTTCTTC. Translated, it gives CSATDSGRQTNNEQFF.

There are many counts of this clonotype. The chain uses TRBV11-2 and TRBJ2-3; 12 bases agree with TRBD2. V was pared by 2 bases and J by 4 bases, with 1 base of the junction left unmatched. The CDR3 is made up of 15 amino acids. Germline V CDR1 and CDR2: SGHAT, FQNNGV. The CDR3 here is CASSLLAGGPDTQYF. CDR3 in DNA: TGTGCCAGCAGCTTACTAGCGGGAGGGCCAGATACGCAGTATTTT.

This clonotype was observed at least ten times. V gene TRBV12-3 or TRBV12-4 combines with J gene TRBJ2-2; no clear D. This CDR3 is built from 16 residues. V was trimmed by 0 bases and J by 1 base, leaving 9 bases between them. CDR3 DNA: TGTGCCAGCAGTTTAGCGCTTTGGAGGAACACCGGGGAGCTGTTTTTT. Translation: CASSLALWRNTGELFF.

This clonotype was picked up many times. This chain uses TRBV28 with TRBJ2-2; 11 bases are shared with TRBD2. Unmatched junction bases numbered 4, after V lost 7 bases and J lost 3 bases. CDR1 MDHEN and CDR2 SYDVKM come from the germline V gene. The CDR3 loop spans 15 amino acids. The CDR3: CASKTGLADTGELFF. The CDR3 DNA reads as TGTGCCAGCAAAACGGGACTAGCGGACACCGGGGAGCTGTTTTTT.

With respect to this clonotype: A clone one base away is much larger, so this may be a read error. The chain couples TRBV7-2 to TRBJ2-7; D gene unclear. Trimming pared 7 bases from V and 4 bases from J, leaving 14 bases between. This CDR3 contains 13 residues. The germline gives CDR1 SGHTA, CDR2 FQGNSA. For the CDR3, the DNA is TGTGCCAGCACCAGAAAGAAAGGTTACGAGCAGTACTTC. Translating gives CASTRKKGYEQYF.

This clonotype was seen at least ten times. The junction departs from germline at one end; a sequencing error may be responsible. The rearrangement links TRBV29-1 to TRBJ1-1; possible D gene TRBD1, 6 bases. Germline V gene sequence: CDR1 SQVTM, CDR2 ANQGSEA. This CDR3 has 12 residues. The CDR3 here is CSVEGGETEAFF. For the CDR3, the DNA is TGCAGCGTCGAAGGGGGGGAAACTGAAGCTTTCTTT.

The chain links TRBV29-1 to TRBJ2-7; D is possibly TRBD1 (6 bases). Per germline, CDR1 SQVTM and CDR2 ANQGSEA. V shed 6 bases and J shed 0 bases, with 15 bases lying between them. The CDR3 contains 14 residues. The CDR3 sequence: CSVAHRASSYEQYF. CDR3 bases: TGCAGCGTAGCCCACAGGGCTTCCTCCTACGAGCAGTACTTC.

Ten or more counts support this clonotype. The chain employs TRBV5-1 and TRBJ2-7, with TRBD1 as a possible D gene (5 bases). CDR3 size: 15 residues. Per germline, CDR1 SGHRS and CDR2 YFSETQ. Trimming left V 0 bases short and J 3 bases short, with 13 bases between. CDR3 amino acids: CASSLAPEDNYEQYF. The CDR3 nucleotides are TGCGCCAGCAGCTTGGCGCCAGAGGACAACTACGAGCAGTACTTC.

This clonotype was seen at least ten times. This rearrangement joins TRBV29-1 to TRBJ2-4, with 7 nucleotides matching TRBD1. Trimming at V came to 6 bases and at J to 4 bases, leaving 9 bases not matched to a gene. Germline V gene data show CDR1 as SQVTM and CDR2 as ANQGSEA. The CDR3 is 14 residues long. CDR3 in amino acids: CSVKPGTAKNIQYF. CDR3 sequence (DNA): TGCAGCGTGAAACCCGGGACAGCTAAAAACATTCAGTACTTC.

This clonotype was recorded at least ten times. V gene TRBV7-2 combines with J gene TRBJ2-7, with D possibly matching TRBD2 (5 bases). Germline CDR1 and CDR2: SGHTA and FQGNSA. CDR3 size: 15 residues. V lost 4 bases to trimming and J lost 5 bases, with 18 bases between them. CDR3: CASSSGWPGINEQYF. CDR3 DNA sequence: TGTGCCAGCAGCTCGGGGTGGCCGGGGATCAACGAGCAGTACTTC. Looking up the rest from reference TRBV7-2 and TRBJ2-7 gives the full variable domain: GAGVSQSPSNKVTEKGKDVELRCDPISGHTALYWYRQSLGQGLEFLIYFQGNSAPDKSGLPSDRFSAERTGGSVSTLTIQRTQQEDSAVYLCASSSGWPGINEQYFGPGTRLTVT.

Ten or more counts support this clonotype. The chain has TRBV20-1 and TRBJ1-6; TRBD1 matches 7 bases. This CDR3 has 13 amino acids. J gave up 9 bases and V 6 bases, and 8 bases lay outside the gene matches. Germline V gene lookup returns CDR1 DFQATT and CDR2 SNEGSKA (reference sequence). DNA for the CDR3: TGCAGTGCGACTCAGGGGGATTTTTCACCCCTCCACTTT. This sequence encodes CSATQGDFSPLHF.

This clonotype was seen repeatedly, ten times or more. The chain carries TRBV4-3 and TRBJ1-3; D is uncertain. Trimming took 1 base from V and 7 from J, leaving 17 bases between them. Germline V gene lookup returns CDR1 LGHNA and CDR2 YSLEER. The CDR3 contains 16 residues. The CDR3 is CASSQASARAGNTIYF. The CDR3 DNA is TGCGCCAGCAGCCAAGCCAGTGCAAGGGCCGGGAACACCATATATTTT.

There are many counts of this clonotype. The V and J genes are TRBV20-1 and TRBJ2-7; D unclear. The CDR3 covers 16 residues. Trimming pared 2 bases from V and 4 bases from J, leaving 21 bases between. The germline CDR1 and CDR2 sequences are DFQATT and SNEGSKA (reference sequence). CDR3: CSARPHAPGGSYEQYF. The CDR3 DNA is TGCAGTGCTAGACCGCACGCCCCCGGTGGGTCTTACGAGCAGTACTTC.

This clonotype was observed many times. The chain recombines TRBV7-3 with TRBJ2-2; D not certain. Trimming pared 1 base from V and 6 bases from J, leaving 6 bases between. This CDR3 is 13 amino acids long. Germline assignment: CDR1 SGHTA and CDR2 FQGTGA. In DNA form, the CDR3 reads TGTGCCAGCAGCTTAAGTCCGGCCGGGGAGCTGTTTTTT. This encodes CASSLSPAGELFF. The full variable domain, with the rest looked up from reference TRBV7-3 and TRBJ2-2, is GAGVSQTPSNKVTEKGKYVELRCDPISGHTALYWYRQSLGQGPEFLIYFQGTGAADDSGLPNDRFFAVRPEGSVSTLKIQRTERGDSAVYLCASSLSPAGELFFGEGSRLTVL.

Concerning this clonotype itself: The CDR3 carries no conserved terminal phenylalanine or tryptophan, so it likely arises from a read error. The chain has TRBV15 and TRBJ1-2; tentative D call: TRBD1 (5 bases). The CDR3 contains 15 residues. The ends were cut back, 1 base at V and 2 bases at J, with 11 bases in the middle. CDR1 and CDR2 (germline): LNHNV, YYDKDF (reference sequence). The CDR3 is CATSRVGGVNYGYTN. The CDR3 DNA sequence: TGTGCCACCAGCAGAGTGGGAGGGGTCAACTATGGCTACACCAAC.

This clonotype appeared many times. V gene TRBV29-1 combines with J gene TRBJ1-2, with TRBD1 as a possible D gene (6 bases). Trimming took 3 bases from V and 3 from J, leaving 8 bases between them. CDR1 and CDR2 (germline): SQVTM, ANQGSEA. This CDR3 has 12 amino acids. The CDR3 DNA reads as TGCAGCGTTGAGGGACACCACTATGGCTACACCTTC. Its protein is CSVEGHHYGYTF.

This clonotype was seen ten or more times. This sequence joins TRBV6-5 and TRBJ2-5; no definite D call. The germline V gene has CDR1 MNHEY and CDR2 SVGAGI. The CDR3 is 14 residues long. Trimming shortened V by 0 bases and J by 1 base, and 6 bases separated the two germline ends. The CDR3 protein is CASSYSRSQETQYF. CDR3 in DNA: TGTGCCAGCAGTTACTCACGGAGCCAAGAGACCCAGTACTTC.

Many counts were recorded for this clonotype. The rearrangement uses TRBV7-2 and TRBJ2-1; 10 bases align to TRBD2. Germline trimming cut 5 bases from V and 5 bases from J; bases unmatched to any gene: 6. The CDR3 is made up of 15 amino acids. Germline CDR1 SGHTA, CDR2 FQGNSA. CDR3 region: CASSPSSGGHNEQFF. The CDR3 DNA is TGTGCCAGCAGCCCATCTAGCGGGGGCCACAATGAGCAGTTCTTC.

This clonotype was counted only a few times. This chain links TRBV20-1 with TRBJ2-1; no clear D. V shed 2 bases and J shed 0 bases, with 8 bases lying between them. Looked up from germline, CDR1 is DFQATT and CDR2 is SNEGSKA (reference sequence). This CDR3 spans 14 amino acids. The DNA of the CDR3 is TGCAGTGCTAGAAGGGTTAGCTCCTACAATGAGCAGTTCTTC. Residues: CSARRVSSYNEQFF.

This clonotype was recorded at least ten times. The rearrangement uses TRBV2 and TRBJ2-1; D is possibly TRBD1 or TRBD2 (5 bases each). The CDR3 is made up of 14 amino acids. V lost 4 bases, J lost 15 bases, and 22 bases lay in between. CDR1 is SNHLY and CDR2 is FYNNEI in the germline V gene. The CDR3 loop is CASSGGDLKGFWFF. The CDR3 region has the DNA TGTGCCAGCAGTGGAGGGGATTTGAAGGGGTTCTGGTTCTTC.

This clonotype was picked up many times. The rearrangement joins TRBV11-2 to TRBJ2-7, with TRBD2 as a possible D gene (6 bases). The V and J ends lost 3 bases and 3 bases respectively, with 9 bases between them. The CDR3 contains 13 residues. Germline V gene lookup returns CDR1 SGHAT and CDR2 FQNNGV. The DNA of the CDR3 is TGTGCCAGCAGCTTCGGACTATACTACGAGCAGTACTTC. This gives the protein CASSFGLYYEQYF.

This clonotype came up many times. V is TRBV29-1 and J is TRBJ1-5, with D hard to call. Deletions cut 6 bases from V and 3 bases from J, with 15 bases between. This CDR3 is built from 14 residues. CDR1 is SQVTM, CDR2 ANQGSEA, per germline. The CDR3 DNA reads TGCAGCGTGCGCGACGGGTCGAACAATCAGCCCCAGCATTTT. This sequence encodes CSVRDGSNNQPQHF.

The V and J genes are TRBV20-1 and TRBJ2-7, with 8 nucleotides matching TRBD2. CDR1 and CDR2 from the germline V gene are DFQATT and SNEGSKA (reference sequence). V lost 2 bases, J lost 5 bases, and 2 bases stayed unmatched. CDR3 length equals 12 residues. The CDR3 nucleotides are TGCAGTGCTAGAAGCGGGAGCCACGAGCAGTACTTC. As protein: CSARSGSHEQYF.

This clonotype was recorded at least ten times. The chain couples TRBV7-8 to TRBJ1-2; the D is unclear. Germline CDR1 is SGHVS and CDR2 is FQNEAQ. V was shortened by 2 bases and J by 8 bases, with 12 bases between the two germline ends. The CDR3 has 13 residues. CDR3 region: CASSLWSVRGYTF. The CDR3 DNA is TGTGCCAGCAGCTTATGGTCCGTAAGGGGCTACACCTTC.